This T cell receptor beta chain was profiled in a study of control samples from healthy donors and cancer patients. Germline V CDR1 and CDR2: LNHDA, SQIVND (reference sequence). Trimming left V 7 bases short and J 1 base short, with 13 bases between. CDR3 length: 14 amino acids. Measured with immunoSEQ multiplex PCR; TCRdb has only the in-frame clones, and not every one. Here the sample spans 120,000 or so clones, approximately 90% being singletons. The rearrangement joins TRBV19 to TRBJ1-2, with D perhaps TRBD1 (6 bases). This TCR derives from a young man in good health. The sequenced sample was blood. The CDR3 coding sequence is TGTGCCAGTACCAGGGGCAGACTTAACTATGGCTACACCTTC. This encodes CASTRGRLNYGYTF.